This entry is about one TCR beta chain. The data derive from a study of shared clonotypes between healthy human individuals. In the authors' methods: ImmunoSEQ junction-only sequences lacked quality scores, so their filtering differed. Method: immunoSEQ multiplex PCR; TCRdb's copy keeps in-frame clones and lacks some. Clone size and V and J calls were adopted from that table, with D and trimming inferred from the DNA. The sample yields approximately 500,000 clones, roughly 85% seen once. Healthy and HIV-negative, the adult donors had no recent acute infections or vaccinations. This CDR3 is built from 15 residues. V lost 1 base and J 5 bases, leaving 14 bases between the germline ends. The V gene's germline CDR1 is SGHTA and CDR2 FQGNSA.

Input material: PBMCs. V usage is TRBV7-2 and J usage is TRBJ2-5; maybe TRBD1 (6 bases). The clonotype was recovered from a middle-aged woman in good health. Some clones in this sample may be carry-over from other donors' samples. The CDR3 DNA sequence: TGTGCCAGCAGCTTAGTAAGGGGGTTGAGGGAGACCCAGTACTTC. Amino acids: CASSLVRGLRETQYF. Supplemented by reference TRBV7-2 and TRBJ2-5, the full variable domain reads GAGVSQSPSNKVTEKGKDVELRCDPISGHTALYWYRQSLGQGLEFLIYFQGNSAPDKSGLPSDRFSAERTGGSVSTLTIQRTQQEDSAVYLCASSLVRGLRETQYFGPGTRLLVL.